This TCR beta chain was documented in a study of CD8 T cells in Susac syndrome. Trimming removed 6 bases at V and 0 bases at J, with 8 bases between. The CDR3 totals 13 residues. CDR1 is MNHEY and CDR2 is SVGAGI in the germline V gene. Peripheral blood CD8+ and CD4+ T cells were profiled by TCR beta sequencing. The CD8+ and CD4+ T cells were negatively isolated, with the TEMRA cells enriched by FACS. Reverse transcription used about 0.5 to 1 ug RNA and random hexamers. A multiplex approach, immunoSEQ multiplex PCR, amplified TCR beta CDR3 across 54 Vbeta and 13 Jbeta. TCRdb processed the immunoSEQ multiplex PCR reads anew with MiXCR; each CDR3 protein has one entry. The sample carries some 95,000 distinct CDR3 sequences, just under 95% recorded once.

The TCR originated in a human donor in good health. V gene TRBV6-5 combines with J gene TRBJ1-1; D is unclear. Sequencing was performed on CD8+ T cells from PBMCs. In DNA form, the CDR3 reads TGTGCCAGCAGAATACAGCTGAACACTGAAGCTTTCTTT. Residues: CASRIQLNTEAFF.